A single sample is the source of the 21 T cell receptor beta chains below, sequenced in a study of T cell repertoires in cytomegalovirus infection. One entry per CDR3 protein, called by TCRdb with MiXCR from the reads. The data hold about 85,000 distinct CDR3 sequences, with 45% to 50% observed a single time. These TCRs' antigens remain unknown. Here the sequenced sample was CD8+ T cells from cultured PBMCs, taken from culture after CMV antigen stimulation. These receptors were collected from a human donor in good health (CMV status not recorded). Some clones in this sample may be carry-over from other donors' samples.

The chain links TRBV6-9 to TRBJ1-1; maybe TRBD1 (6 bases). Germline V lookup: CDR1 MNHGY, CDR2 SVAAGI. V gave up 6 bases and J gave up 1 base, with 9 bases separating them. This CDR3 is 13 amino acids long. CDR3 in DNA: TGTGCCAGCAGCGGGACACCGAACACTGAAGCTTTCTTT. Translating gives CASSGTPNTEAFF.

This clonotype showed up just a few times. V usage is TRBV28 and J usage is TRBJ1-1; no definite D call. V was shortened by 6 bases and J by 3 bases, with 11 bases between the two germline ends. The CDR3 loop spans 13 amino acids. CDR1 and CDR2 (germline): MDHEN, SYDVKM. CDR3 in amino acids: CASSSLRYTEAFF. For the CDR3, the DNA is TGTGCCAGCAGCTCCCTACGGTACACTGAAGCTTTCTTT.

The chain uses TRBV15 and TRBJ1-1; the D is unclear. Trimming pared 0 bases from V and 0 bases from J, leaving 8 bases between. The CDR3 extends over 15 amino acids. Per germline, CDR1 LNHNV and CDR2 YYDKDF (reference sequence). DNA of the CDR3: TGTGCCACCAGCAGAGATAGGCCCATGAACACTGAAGCTTTCTTT. Encoded protein: CATSRDRPMNTEAFF. The variable domain in full, completed from reference TRBV15 and TRBJ1-1, reads DAMVIQNPRYQVTQFGKPVTLSCSQTLNHNVMYWYQQKSSQAPKLLFHYYDKDFNNEADTPDNFQSRRPNTSFCFLDIRSPGLGDTAMYLCATSRDRPMNTEAFFGQGTRLTVV.

The gene calls are TRBV15 and TRBJ1-5, with D possibly matching TRBD1 (5 bases). V lost 9 bases and J 7 bases, leaving 16 bases between the germline ends. The CDR3 has 13 amino acids. Germline CDR1 reads LNHNV; CDR2 reads YYDKDF (reference sequence). The CDR3 spells CATDPGGTQPQHF. Here the CDR3 DNA reads TGTGCCACGGATCCGGGGGGTACCCAGCCCCAGCATTTT.

The V gene is TRBV7-9, the J gene TRBJ2-1; 12 nucleotides agree with TRBD2. After removal of 5 bases from V and 5 bases from J, the junction contained 7 bases not matched to a gene. CDR1 and CDR2 (germline): SEHNR, FQNEAQ (reference sequence). CDR3 length: 16 residues. CDR3 nucleotide sequence: TGTGCCAGCAGCCAGAGGACTAGCGGGGCTCACAATGAGCAGTTCTTC. This encodes CASSQRTSGAHNEQFF.

This clonotype was seen only a few times. The V gene is TRBV6-5, the J gene TRBJ1-6; 7 bases match TRBD1. Germline V gives CDR1 MNHEY, CDR2 SVGAGI. V trimming: 9 bases; J trimming: 1 base; junction bases outside the gene matches: 6. The CDR3 extends over 15 amino acids. This CDR3 reads CASTGERSYNSPLHF. Written as DNA, the CDR3 is TGTGCCAGTACAGGGGAAAGATCCTATAATTCACCCCTCCACTTT.

The chain links TRBV7-9 to TRBJ2-7, with a tentative D call TRBD1 (5 bases). From germline, CDR1 is SEHNR and CDR2 FQNEAQ (reference sequence). Trimming stripped 5 bases from V and 3 bases from J, with 14 bases between. The CDR3 has 14 residues. The CDR3 protein is CASSPPGRIYEQYF. CDR3 nucleotide sequence: TGTGCCAGCAGCCCCCCAGGGCGGATCTACGAGCAGTACTTC.

This clonotype was counted ten times or more. This chain connects TRBV10-3 to TRBJ2-1; no clear D gene. CDR1 ENHRY and CDR2 SYGVKD come from the germline V gene. The CDR3 length is 13 residues. V gave up 5 bases and J gave up 4 bases, with 9 bases separating them. The CDR3 nucleotides are TGTGCCATCAGTATCGACGGGTACAATGAGCAGTTCTTC. This gives the protein CAISIDGYNEQFF.

This CDR3 reads CSASRLAVNYEQYF. The CDR3 DNA follows: TGCAGTGCCTCGAGACTAGCGGTAAACTACGAGCAGTACTTC. The V and J genes are TRBV20-1 and TRBJ2-7; 9 bases map to TRBD2. Trimming cost V 6 bases and J 3 bases; bases outside gene matches: 9. Germline values: CDR1 DFQATT, CDR2 SNEGSKA (reference sequence). The length of the CDR3 is 14 residues.

This clonotype was observed a few times. The chain joins TRBV7-9 to TRBJ1-6, with D uncertain. V gave up 5 bases and J gave up 7 bases, with 21 bases separating them. The CDR3 totals 17 residues. Germline lookup yields CDR1 SEHNR and CDR2 FQNEAQ (reference sequence). DNA of the CDR3: TGTGCCAGCAGCCCAAACCTGGAGGATAGCCCCAATTCACCCCTCCACTTT. It encodes CASSPNLEDSPNSPLHF.

In its sample, this clonotype was seen a few times. V gene TRBV7-8 combines with J gene TRBJ2-5, with 15 positions matching TRBD2. The germline V gene has CDR1 SGHVS and CDR2 FQNEAQ. The CDR3 contains 17 residues. V lost 0 bases to trimming and J lost 3 bases; unmatched junction nucleotides: 2. The CDR3 spells CASSLAGLAGGEETQYF. As DNA, the CDR3 is TGTGCCAGCAGCTTAGCGGGACTAGCGGGGGGTGAAGAGACCCAGTACTTC.

The rearrangement links TRBV14 to TRBJ2-7, with D perhaps matching TRBD1 or TRBD2 (5 bases each). The CDR3 runs to 16 residues. V was cut by 0 bases and J by 2 bases, with 14 bases left in between. Germline CDR1 is SGHDN and CDR2 is FVKESK. The CDR3 DNA reads as TGTGCCAGCAGCCAAGATTTGGGGACGGCTGCCTACGAGCAGTACTTC. It specifies CASSQDLGTAAYEQYF.

This clonotype came up a few times. The J gene is TRBJ2-7, the V gene TRBV5-5, with D perhaps being TRBD1 or TRBD2 (5 bases each). This CDR3 spans 14 amino acids. V lost 4 bases and J 4 bases, leaving 15 bases between the germline ends. Germline CDR1 is SGHKS and CDR2 is YYEKEE (reference sequence). The CDR3 sequence: CASSPGTANYEQYF. The CDR3, as DNA: TGTGCCAGCAGCCCCGGGACGGCAAATTACGAGCAGTACTTC.

The J gene is TRBJ1-5, the V gene TRBV12-5, with a weak D call TRBD1 (5 bases). V lost 8 bases and J lost 2, with 19 bases in between. The CDR3 totals 16 residues. Germline CDR1 LGHNT, CDR2 FRNRAP. Written as DNA, the CDR3 is TGTGCTAGTCTTGGGGGAAGGGGATACGGCAATCAGCCCCAGCATTTT. This gives the protein CASLGGRGYGNQPQHF.

With respect to this clonotype: No conserved phenylalanine or tryptophan is present at the end of the CDR3, so a read error is the likely explanation. No DNA is shown, since the ends of the CDR3 on it are uncertain; the CDR3 is the one TCRdb lists. The CDR3 region is CATSDPTTGT. The chain recombines TRBV24-1 with TRBJ2-5; the listed D gene, TRBD1, was not tested against the DNA. The CDR3 region is 10 residues in length, termini included. CDR1 and CDR2 (germline): KGHDR, SFDVKD.

This clonotype was recorded many times. The chain has TRBV7-2 and TRBJ2-1, with 15 bases fitting TRBD2. The junction had 4 bases not matched to a gene; V was cut back by 4 bases and J by 6 bases. The CDR3 loop spans 16 amino acids. CDR1 SGHTA and CDR2 FQGNSA come from the germline V gene. The chain's CDR3 is CASSSGTSGRSNEQFF. The CDR3 bases are TGTGCCAGCAGCTCAGGGACTAGCGGGAGGTCCAATGAGCAGTTCTTC.

The chain is built from TRBV15 and TRBJ1-2; TRBD1 might be the D (5 bases). This CDR3 has 17 amino acids. The V and J ends lost 5 bases and 6 bases respectively, with 25 bases between them. In germline, CDR1 is LNHNV, CDR2 YYDKDF (reference sequence). CDR3 DNA sequence: TGTGCCACCAGCGCCCTAGGATTCGTTCATTCGGGGGATGGCTACACCTTC. As protein: CATSALGFVHSGDGYTF. The full variable domain, in which reference TRBV15 and TRBJ1-2 provide the parts outside the CDR3, is DAMVIQNPRYQVTQFGKPVTLSCSQTLNHNVMYWYQQKSSQAPKLLFHYYDKDFNNEADTPDNFQSRRPNTSFCFLDIRSPGLGDTAMYLCATSALGFVHSGDGYTFGSGTRLTVV.

This clonotype has more than one count but fewer than ten. This chain connects TRBV4-2 to TRBJ2-3; 10 nucleotides line up with TRBD2. V was pared by 0 bases and J by 5 bases, with 14 bases of the junction left unmatched. CDR3 length: 19 residues. Germline CDR1 LGHNA, CDR2 YNFKEQ. CDR3 sequence reads: CASSQDGGLTSGFGDTQYF. For the CDR3, the DNA is TGTGCCAGCAGCCAAGATGGGGGCTTGACTAGCGGGTTCGGAGATACGCAGTATTTT.

The chain employs TRBV2 and TRBJ2-5; 9 nucleotides match TRBD2. Germline CDR1 is SNHLY and CDR2 is FYNNEI. The junction had 9 bases not matched to a gene; V was cut back by 3 bases and J by 1 base. The CDR3 is made up of 17 amino acids. CDR3: CASSDEGTSRIQETQYF. The CDR3 DNA sequence: TGTGCCAGCAGTGATGAGGGGACTAGCCGAATCCAAGAGACCCAGTACTTC.

This chain connects TRBV4-1 to TRBJ2-1; 10 nucleotides line up with TRBD2. CDR3 length equals 16 residues. From germline, CDR1 is MGHRA and CDR2 YSYEKL. Losses at the gene ends were 4 bases for V and 6 bases for J; bases not matched to a gene: 9. The CDR3 loop is CASSPFASGRLNEQFF. The CDR3 DNA reads as TGCGCCAGCAGCCCCTTTGCTAGCGGGAGACTCAATGAGCAGTTCTTC.

The gene calls are TRBV7-9 and TRBJ2-2; tentative D call: TRBD2 (6 bases). Germline lookup yields CDR1 SEHNR and CDR2 FQNEAQ (reference sequence). V was pared by 5 bases and J by 6 bases, with 16 bases between. The CDR3 totals 15 residues. CDR3 bases: TGTGCCAGCAGCACGGGACTTAGGTTCGCCGGGGAGCTGTTTTTT. Encoded protein: CASSTGLRFAGELFF.